The 21 T cell receptor beta chains below all came from one sample that was sequenced in a study of T-cell reconstitution after alpha-beta-depleted transplantation in children. Construction of the TCRbeta library involved unique molecular identifiers. TCRdb reprocessed the PCR reads with MiXCR, giving one entry per CDR3 protein. The table has a few hundred thousand distinct CDR3 sequences, 10% seen once; the top ten hold roughly 7%. Sample: PBMCs, taken before TCRalphabeta/CD19-depleted stem cell transplant. These receptors all stem from a boy in the first two years of life with acute myeloid leukemia, due to receive a stem cell transplant.

In its sample, this clonotype was seen many times. This chain joins TRBV28 and TRBJ2-2; TRBD2 is a possible D gene (6 bases). Per the germline V gene, CDR1 is MDHEN and CDR2 is SYDVKM. V lost 2 bases and J lost 4, with 11 bases in between. The CDR3 sequence is 15 residues long. CDR3 loop: CASSLNGGGTGELFF. In DNA, the CDR3 is TGTGCCAGCAGTTTAAACGGGGGAGGCACCGGGGAGCTGTTTTTT.

This clonotype was recorded many times. V usage is TRBV19 and J usage is TRBJ1-1; no firm D call. CDR3 length equals 12 residues. V dropped 9 bases and J dropped 1 base, with 9 bases sitting between them. Germline values: CDR1 LNHDA, CDR2 SQIVND (reference sequence). The CDR3, as DNA: TGTGCCAGCCGGGAGGGGAACACTGAAGCTTTCTTT. This translates into CASREGNTEAFF.

Many counts were recorded for this clonotype. The chain has TRBV7-9 and TRBJ2-1, with TRBD1 identical over 8 bases. V gave up 6 bases and J gave up 3 bases; unmatched junction bases: 7. Germline CDR1 is SEHNR and CDR2 is FQNEAQ (reference sequence). The CDR3 has 15 residues. The CDR3 sequence: CASSPDREFYNEQFF. DNA for the CDR3: TGTGCCAGCAGTCCGGACAGGGAATTCTACAATGAGCAGTTCTTC.

This clonotype was seen at least ten times. The chain combines TRBV28 with TRBJ2-2, with TRBD2 identical over 10 bases. The CDR3 is 15 amino acids. CDR1 and CDR2 (germline): MDHEN, SYDVKM. The trim removed 10 bases at V and 0 bases at J, leaving 5 bases unmatched. The CDR3 is CATFSGRTNTGELFF. CDR3 bases: TGTGCCACCTTTAGCGGGAGGACGAACACCGGGGAGCTGTTTTTT.

The chain combines TRBV20-1 with TRBJ2-2; 13 bases are shared with TRBD2. V shed 1 base and J 4 bases; nucleotides not matched to a gene: 3. Germline V gives CDR1 DFQATT, CDR2 SNEGSKA (reference sequence). There are 16 residues in the CDR3. The CDR3 is CSARGGTSGTTGELFF. CDR3 bases: TGCAGTGCTAGAGGCGGGACTAGCGGGACCACCGGGGAGCTGTTTTTT.

This clonotype was seen many times. V and J are TRBV5-1 and TRBJ2-7; maybe TRBD1 (6 bases). The germline gives CDR1 SGHRS, CDR2 YFSETQ. V lost 0 bases and J lost 3, with 13 bases in between. The CDR3 is 15 residues long. The CDR3 spells CASSLEGVPYYEQYF. The CDR3, as DNA: TGCGCCAGCAGCTTGGAGGGGGTCCCCTACTACGAGCAGTACTTC.

J is TRBJ2-2 and V is TRBV20-1; 7 bases map to TRBD2. Germline values: CDR1 DFQATT, CDR2 SNEGSKA (reference sequence). V lost 0 bases and J lost 6; bases outside the gene matches: 10. This CDR3 has 16 residues. CDR3 residues: CSARDQSGTLAGELFF. CDR3 nucleotides: TGCAGTGCTAGAGATCAGAGCGGGACGCTCGCCGGGGAGCTGTTTTTT.

V is TRBV6-5 and J is TRBJ1-1; no reliable D call. Trimming cost V 0 bases and J 2 bases, with 13 bases left between them. CDR1 is MNHEY and CDR2 is SVGAGI in the germline V gene. The CDR3 has 16 amino acids. CDR3: CASSYSNPAPNTEAFF. The DNA of the CDR3 is TGTGCCAGCAGTTACTCGAACCCCGCCCCAAACACTGAAGCTTTCTTT.

This clonotype occurred many times. The gene calls are TRBV29-1 and TRBJ2-1, with TRBD1 identical over 8 bases. Germline CDR1 reads SQVTM; CDR2 reads ANQGSEA. V lost 3 bases to trimming and J lost 5 bases; unmatched junction nucleotides: 3. CDR3 size: 13 residues. The chain's CDR3 is CSVEPGGNNEQFF. CDR3 sequence (DNA): TGCAGCGTTGAGCCAGGGGGCAACAATGAGCAGTTCTTC.

This clonotype was counted only a few times. The chain recombines TRBV20-1 with TRBJ1-6; D unclear. The CDR3 totals 12 residues. Germline CDR1 DFQATT, CDR2 SNEGSKA (reference sequence). Trimming pared 5 bases from V and 10 bases from J, leaving 12 bases between. The CDR3 DNA reads as TGCAGTGCTTCACGTATTACGTCACCCCTCCACTTT. This gives the protein CSASRITSPLHF.

The rearrangement links TRBV27 to TRBJ2-3; D assignment may be TRBD1 or TRBD2 (5 bases each). Deletions cut 3 bases from V and 4 bases from J, with 11 bases between. The CDR3 contains 14 residues. CDR1 MNHEY and CDR2 SMNVEV come from the germline V gene (reference sequence). The CDR3 bases are TGTGCCAGCAGTTTGGAAGGGACCCCAGATACGCAGTATTTT. Amino acids: CASSLEGTPDTQYF.

Ten or more counts support this clonotype. The chain joins TRBV29-1 to TRBJ2-5, with 7 bases fitting TRBD1. Trimming removed 2 bases from V and 4 bases from J; junction bases left unmatched: 1. CDR1 and CDR2 (germline): SQVTM, ANQGSEA. The CDR3 sequence is 12 residues long. CDR3 sequence: CSVERGRETQYF. CDR3 nucleotides: TGCAGCGTTGAAAGGGGGCGAGAGACCCAGTACTTC.

This clonotype was counted between two and nine times. The chain is built from TRBV18 and TRBJ2-3; D possibly matches TRBD1 or TRBD2 (5 bases each). The CDR3 totals 15 residues. CDR1 is KGHSH, CDR2 LQKENI, per germline. V dropped 6 bases and J dropped 0 bases, with 13 bases sitting between them. The CDR3 sequence is CASSPGTLSTDTQYF. CDR3 nucleotides: TGTGCCAGCTCGCCCGGGACGCTTAGCACAGATACGCAGTATTTT.

In this sample, this clonotype turned up a few times. The CDR3 here is CASSRKGWDYGYTF. Here the CDR3 DNA reads TGTGCCAGCAGTCGAAAAGGGTGGGACTATGGCTACACCTTC. The J gene is TRBJ1-2, the V gene TRBV2; no reliable D call. V was cut by 5 bases and J by 3 bases, with 13 bases left in between. The CDR3 totals 14 residues. Germline V lookup: CDR1 SNHLY, CDR2 FYNNEI.

This clonotype appeared many times. The V call is TRBV29-1, the J call TRBJ2-1; D not resolved. The CDR3 loop spans 11 amino acids. Germline values: CDR1 SQVTM, CDR2 ANQGSEA. The germline V and J ends were trimmed by 7 bases and 7 bases, with 11 bases remaining between them. The CDR3 DNA reads TGCAGCGCCCCCGGCCCGAATGAGCAGTTCTTC. Its protein is CSAPGPNEQFF.

This clonotype was recorded many times. V and J are TRBV5-1 and TRBJ2-4; TRBD1 might be the D (5 bases). Trimming removed 0 bases at V and 4 bases at J, with 5 bases between. Germline CDR1 is SGHRS and CDR2 is YFSETQ. The CDR3 is 13 residues long. CDR3 in DNA: TGCGCCAGCAGCTTGGCAGGGAAAAACATTCAGTACTTC. The encoded protein is CASSLAGKNIQYF.

This clonotype was recorded at least ten times. The chain uses TRBV28 and TRBJ2-3, with D tentatively TRBD2 (6 bases). Germline CDR1 and CDR2: MDHEN and SYDVKM. V was cut by 3 bases and J by 2 bases, with 9 bases left in between. CDR3 size: 14 residues. The CDR3 loop reads CASSFSGFTDTQYF. The DNA of the CDR3 is TGTGCCAGCAGTTTTAGCGGCTTCACAGATACGCAGTATTTT.

This clonotype has only a few counts. CDR3 coding DNA: TGTGCCAGCAGCCCGGGCCGGGACCCCAAAAACATTCAGTACTTC. Translating it yields CASSPGRDPKNIQYF. The chain has TRBV13 and TRBJ2-4, with D possibly called TRBD1 or TRBD2 (5 bases each). The germline gives CDR1 PRHDT, CDR2 FYEKMQ (reference sequence). CDR3 length equals 15 residues. Between the trimmed V and J ends, which lost 5 bases and 2 bases, there was a span of 13 bases. Looking up the rest from reference TRBV13 and TRBJ2-4 gives the full variable domain: AAGVIQSPRHLIKEKRETATLKCYPIPRHDTVYWYQQGPGQDPQFLISFYEKMQSDKGSIPDRFSAQQFSDYHSELNMSSLELGDSALYFCASSPGRDPKNIQYFGAGTRLSVL.

A remark on this clonotype: This clone may be a read error of a much larger clone one base away. This chain links TRBV5-1 with TRBJ2-2, with 9 bases lining up with TRBD2. Germline V CDR1 and CDR2: SGHRS, YFSETQ. The CDR3 spans 17 residues. CDR3 bases: TGCGCCAGCAGCTTGAGAATAGCGGGAGTCGGCACCGCGGAGCTGTTTTTT. Protein sequence: CASSLRIAGVGTAELFF.

This rearrangement joins TRBV28 to TRBJ2-7; possible D gene TRBD1, 6 bases. Trimming shortened V by 6 bases and J by 2 bases, and 14 bases separated the two germline ends. CDR3 length equals 14 residues. From germline, CDR1 is MDHEN and CDR2 SYDVKM. CDR3 sequence reads: CASSRTENTYEQYF. The CDR3 coding sequence is TGTGCCAGCAGCCGGACAGAGAATACCTACGAGCAGTACTTC.

There are many counts of this clonotype. This rearrangement joins TRBV28 to TRBJ1-6; 9 positions match TRBD1. The CDR3 runs 15 residues. Trimming took 6 bases from V and 9 from J; bases not matched to a gene: 9. The V gene's germline CDR1 is MDHEN and CDR2 SYDVKM. The CDR3 loop is CASRGVQGASSPLHF. As DNA, the CDR3 is TGTGCCAGCAGGGGGGTACAGGGGGCATCTTCACCCCTCCACTTT.